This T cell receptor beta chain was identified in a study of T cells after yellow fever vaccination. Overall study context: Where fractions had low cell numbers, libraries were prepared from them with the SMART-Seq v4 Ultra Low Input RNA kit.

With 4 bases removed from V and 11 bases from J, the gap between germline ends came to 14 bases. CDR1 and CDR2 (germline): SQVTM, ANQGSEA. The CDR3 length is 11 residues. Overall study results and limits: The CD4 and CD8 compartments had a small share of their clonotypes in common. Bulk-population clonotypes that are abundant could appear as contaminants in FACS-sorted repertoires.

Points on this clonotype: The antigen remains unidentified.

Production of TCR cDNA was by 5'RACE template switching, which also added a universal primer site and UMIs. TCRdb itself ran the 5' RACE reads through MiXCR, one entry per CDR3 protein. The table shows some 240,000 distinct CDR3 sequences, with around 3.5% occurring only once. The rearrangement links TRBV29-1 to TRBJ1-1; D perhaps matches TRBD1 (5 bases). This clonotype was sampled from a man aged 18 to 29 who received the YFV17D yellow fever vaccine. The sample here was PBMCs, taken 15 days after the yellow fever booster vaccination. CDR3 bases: TGCAGCGTTGGGGCGCCCAGGGACGCTTTCTTT. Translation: CSVGAPRDAFF.